The clone carrying this T cell receptor (beta chain) came up many times. The entry originates in a study of CD8+CD57+ T cells in acquired aplastic anemia. CDR1 DFQATT and CDR2 SNEGSKA come from the germline V gene (reference sequence). With 0 bases clipped from V and 7 bases from J, the junction kept 1 base outside the gene matches. CDR3 length: 12 residues. Using genomic DNA as the template, TCR beta VDJ and CDR3 profiling was carried out. TCRdb itself ran the reads through MiXCR, one entry per CDR3 protein. Among some 160,000 distinct CDR3 sequences listed, less than 60% were seen once. Patients sequenced had flow cytometry evidence of CD8+CD57+ cell expansion.

The specimen sequenced was sorted CD4+, CD8+, or CD8+CD57+ T cells (not recorded which) from PBMCs. The source of this sequence is a human donor with aplastic anemia. This chain connects TRBV20-1 to TRBJ1-1, with 8 bases lining up with TRBD1. The CDR3, as DNA: TGCAGTGCTAGAGAGACAGGGGATGAAGCTTTCTTT. Translating gives CSARETGDEAFF.